These 10 T cell receptor beta chains came from one sample sequenced in a study of vaccination and CD4 T cells after COVID-19. Antigen specificity for these receptors is unknown. Documented treatment: approximately nine-day PBMC culture with coronavirus spike peptide pools or control peptides (ViraFEST assay). Cultured CD4+ T cell DNA was sequenced using the Oncomine TCR Beta short-read assay. In TCRdb, the PCR reads were re-called with MiXCR into one record per CDR3 protein. Of around 20,000 distinct CDR3 sequences detected, approximately 61% appear once; the ten largest clones hold 8% to 10%. The sequencing used CD4+ T cells from blood, cultured in vitro, collected after SARS-CoV-2 vaccination. Source of these receptors: a human donor who had recovered from COVID-19.

This clonotype was seen more than once but under ten times. In DNA form, the CDR3 reads TGTGCCAGCAGTCCCGGGACCCATTCCTACGAGCAGTACTTC. Translating gives CASSPGTHSYEQYF. This chain uses TRBV7-2 with TRBJ2-7, with D perhaps being TRBD1 or TRBD2 (5 bases each). Trimming stripped 6 bases from V and 1 base from J, with 13 bases between. CDR3 length: 14 amino acids. Germline-derived CDR1 and CDR2 are SGHTA and FQGNSA.

The chain combines TRBV7-9 with TRBJ2-7; D possibly corresponds to TRBD2 (5 bases). V was shortened by 3 bases and J by 5 bases, with 11 bases between the two germline ends. This CDR3 region has 13 residues. Germline V gives CDR1 SEHNR, CDR2 FQNEAQ (reference sequence). As DNA, the CDR3 is TGTGCCAGCAGCTTTCGGGGTTTCAACGAGCAGTACTTC. Translation: CASSFRGFNEQYF.

The CDR3 loop is CAIGTGANEKLFF. DNA for the CDR3: TGTGCCATCGGGACAGGGGCTAATGAAAAACTGTTTTTT. The chain uses TRBV10-3 and TRBJ1-4, with TRBD1 matching over 10 bases. Germline V gives CDR1 ENHRY, CDR2 SYGVKD. The CDR3 runs to 13 residues. V gave up 8 bases and J gave up 3 bases; unmatched junction bases: 0.

The chain combines TRBV6-1 with TRBJ1-1, with D unclear. The germline V gene encodes CDR1 MNHNS and CDR2 SASEGT. V was cut by 4 bases and J by 6 bases, with 15 bases left in between. This CDR3 has 14 residues. The CDR3 DNA follows: TGTGCCAGCAGTGGAGCGACCAACGCGGCTGAAGCTTTCTTT. Translating gives CASSGATNAAEAFF.

The J gene is TRBJ2-3, the V gene TRBV5-4, with D tentatively TRBD1 (6 bases). Deletions cut 2 bases from V and 0 bases from J, with 10 bases between. Germline V gene lookup returns CDR1 SGHNT and CDR2 YYREEE (reference sequence). The CDR3 totals 15 residues. The chain's CDR3 is CASSLDRPSTDTQYF. The CDR3 coding sequence is TGTGCCAGCAGCTTAGACAGGCCTAGCACAGATACGCAGTATTTT.

The J gene is TRBJ2-2, the V gene TRBV4-1, with D perhaps TRBD2 (5 bases). Germline values: CDR1 MGHRA, CDR2 YSYEKL. V lost 0 bases to trimming and J lost 5 bases, with 16 bases between them. The CDR3 length is 17 residues. The CDR3 region is CASSQDSRNGETGELFF. In DNA form, the CDR3 reads TGCGCCAGCAGCCAAGACTCGCGCAACGGGGAGACCGGGGAGCTGTTTTTT.

The CDR3 bases are TGTGCCAGCGCCCGTCAGGAGACCCAGTACTTC. Protein product: CASARQETQYF. This sequence joins TRBV6-1 and TRBJ2-5; D is undetermined. The V end lost 8 bases, the J end lost 5 bases, and 9 bases lay between the germline ends. Germline assignment: CDR1 MNHNS and CDR2 SASEGT. The CDR3 length is 11 residues.

This clonotype was counted only a few times. This rearrangement joins TRBV6-1 to TRBJ2-5; D uncertain. The V end lost 3 bases, the J end lost 4 bases, and 9 bases lay between the germline ends. From germline, CDR1 is MNHNS and CDR2 SASEGT. The CDR3 consists of 13 residues. CDR3 protein: CASSEGSRETQYF. The DNA of the CDR3 is TGTGCCAGCAGTGAGGGTTCTCGAGAGACCCAGTACTTC.

The chain combines TRBV7-9 with TRBJ1-3; 9 nucleotides line up with TRBD1. Looked up from germline, CDR1 is SEHNR and CDR2 is FQNEAQ (reference sequence). Trimming at V came to 5 bases and at J to 3 bases, leaving 11 bases not matched to a gene. The CDR3 extends over 17 amino acids. The CDR3 loop reads CASSPGPGTGNGNTIYF. The CDR3 DNA reads TGTGCCAGCAGCCCAGGTCCCGGGACAGGGAATGGAAACACCATATATTTT.

The V call is TRBV19, the J call TRBJ1-2; unclear D gene. Trimming pared 9 bases from V and 4 bases from J, leaving 9 bases between. The length of the CDR3 is 11 residues. Germline V lookup: CDR1 LNHDA, CDR2 SQIVND (reference sequence). DNA for the CDR3: TGTGCCAGCAGACAAACCTATGGCTACACCTTC. Translating gives CASRQTYGYTF.